Below are 30 T cell receptor beta chains sequenced from a single sample in a study of T cell responses to AZD1222 COVID-19 vaccine. Profiled with immunoSEQ multiplex PCR; TCRdb holds only in-frame clones, not every one. The sample gives 30,000 to 40,000 clones, about 84% of which show up once; about 4.6% is in the top ten. The specimen comprised peripheral blood, sampled 28 days after the second AZD1222 dose. The receptors originated from an adult who received the AZD1222 COVID-19 vaccine.

V is TRBV7-9 and J is TRBJ1-2; no firm D call. The V end was cut by 3 bases, the J end by 3 bases, with 5 bases between. This CDR3 contains 12 residues. Germline assignment: CDR1 SEHNR and CDR2 FQNEAQ (reference sequence). The CDR3 nucleotides are TGTGCCAGCAGCTTGCGGGACTATGGCTACACCTTC. This translates into CASSLRDYGYTF.

The chain carries TRBV27 and TRBJ1-1; 10 positions match TRBD1. The CDR3 sequence is 17 residues long. With 4 bases clipped from V and 1 base from J, the junction kept 9 bases outside the gene matches. Germline V lookup: CDR1 MNHEY, CDR2 SMNVEV (reference sequence). The CDR3 loop is CASSSLTGGRGNTEAFF. The CDR3 coding sequence is TGTGCCAGCAGTTCATTGACAGGGGGCCGGGGGAACACTGAAGCTTTCTTT.

V usage is TRBV2 and J usage is TRBJ2-3; perhaps TRBD2 as D (6 bases). Germline V gene data show CDR1 as SNHLY and CDR2 as FYNNEI. The CDR3 is 11 amino acids. V shed 6 bases and J shed 9 bases, with 10 bases lying between them. The CDR3 loop is CASSWTITQYF. CDR3 sequence (DNA): TGTGCCAGCAGCTGGACTATAACGCAGTATTTT.

The chain links TRBV2 to TRBJ1-1; D ambiguous. The CDR3 sequence is 11 residues long. Germline V gene data show CDR1 as SNHLY and CDR2 as FYNNEI. The V gene lost 2 bases and the J gene lost 8 bases, with 6 bases spanning the gap. Here the CDR3 reads CASSEYREAFF. As DNA, the CDR3 is TGTGCCAGCAGTGAATATAGAGAAGCTTTCTTT.

The chain combines TRBV6-5 with TRBJ2-2; a possible D gene is TRBD2 (6 bases). The CDR3 length is 16 residues. Trimming left V 4 bases short and J 1 base short, with 13 bases between. Germline V gene lookup returns CDR1 MNHEY and CDR2 SVGAGI. The DNA for the CDR3 is TGTGCCAGCAGTTCTCCAGTGGGAGGGAACACCGGGGAGCTGTTTTTT. It specifies CASSSPVGGNTGELFF.

V usage is TRBV5-4 and J usage is TRBJ1-1; 10 bases match TRBD1. V shed 2 bases, J shed 6 bases, and the junction held 4 bases outside the gene matches. The CDR3 spans 14 residues. Germline CDR1 is SGHNT and CDR2 is YYREEE (reference sequence). CDR3: CASSFGQGGPEAFF. DNA for the CDR3: TGTGCCAGCAGCTTTGGACAGGGGGGTCCTGAAGCTTTCTTT.

The J gene is TRBJ2-2, the V gene TRBV11-2; D unclear. Trimming took 4 bases from V and 4 from J, leaving 13 bases between them. Germline V gene sequence: CDR1 SGHAT, CDR2 FQNNGV. The CDR3 consists of 15 residues. Here the CDR3 reads CASSSPYPTTGELFF. For the CDR3, the DNA is TGTGCCAGCAGCTCCCCGTATCCCACCACCGGGGAGCTGTTTTTT.

The chain carries TRBV9 and TRBJ2-3; possibly TRBD2 for D (6 bases). The CDR3 has 16 residues. Deletions cut 4 bases from V and 3 bases from J, with 18 bases between. Germline assignment: CDR1 SGDLS and CDR2 YYNGEE. CDR3 protein: CASSPGGRPPTDTQYF. The CDR3 coding sequence is TGTGCCAGCAGCCCGGGTGGGAGGCCTCCTACAGATACGCAGTATTTT.

This chain joins TRBV6-2 or TRBV6-3 and TRBJ2-3; TRBD2 agrees at 7 bases. In germline, CDR1 is MNHEY, CDR2 SVGEGT. The CDR3 runs to 18 residues. With V trimmed by 3 bases and J by 0 bases, 12 bases remained unmatched. The CDR3 reads CASSYALSGLTSTDTQYF. The CDR3 nucleotides are TGTGCCAGCAGTTATGCGCTTAGCGGGCTAACTAGCACAGATACGCAGTATTTT.

This chain connects TRBV12-3 or TRBV12-4 to TRBJ1-2; 7 bases agree with TRBD1. The CDR3 covers 13 residues. With V trimmed by 6 bases and J by 6 bases, 7 bases remained unmatched. The CDR3 sequence: CASRVQGLDGYTF. DNA for the CDR3: TGTGCCAGCAGAGTACAGGGGTTGGATGGCTACACCTTC.

This rearrangement joins TRBV6-2 or TRBV6-3 to TRBJ2-1; 7 positions agree with TRBD2. The CDR3 consists of 12 residues. Germline lookup yields CDR1 MNHEY and CDR2 SVGEGT. J lost 12 bases, V lost 5 bases, and 7 bases had no gene match. CDR3 sequence (DNA): TGTGCCAGCAGTCGGGACTACTCCGGGCAGTTCTTC. Protein: CASSRDYSGQFF.

The rearrangement uses TRBV6-5 and TRBJ1-5; D is uncertain. Per germline, CDR1 MNHEY and CDR2 SVGAGI. Trimming left V 5 bases short and J 7 bases short, with 9 bases between. This CDR3 contains 12 residues. CDR3 coding DNA: TGTGCCAGCAGTCCAGTGAGCCAGCCCCAGCATTTT. Its protein is CASSPVSQPQHF.

V usage is TRBV4-2 and J usage is TRBJ1-4; 10 positions match TRBD1. Germline trimming cut 1 base from V and 7 bases from J; bases unmatched to any gene: 9. Germline values: CDR1 LGHNA, CDR2 YNFKEQ. The CDR3 sequence is 17 residues long. The CDR3 spells CASSQGVPGQGTEKLFF. DNA for the CDR3: TGTGCCAGCAGCCAAGGTGTTCCGGGACAGGGGACTGAAAAACTGTTTTTT.

This clone was observed a few times. The chain couples TRBV4-1 to TRBJ1-5; no clear D gene. V lost 4 bases and J 6 bases, leaving 10 bases between the germline ends. The CDR3 is 13 amino acids. The germline V gene encodes CDR1 MGHRA and CDR2 YSYEKL. The CDR3 DNA is TGCGCCAGCAGCCCGGTCGGGCCTCAGCCCCAGCATTTT. Its protein is CASSPVGPQPQHF.

V usage is TRBV19 and J usage is TRBJ2-3, with D possibly called TRBD1 or TRBD2 (6 bases each). The CDR3 is 15 amino acids. The germline V gene encodes CDR1 LNHDA and CDR2 SQIVND (reference sequence). V lost 7 bases and J lost 3, with 17 bases in between. DNA for the CDR3: TGTGCCAGTAAGGAGGGGGGAATAGGGACAGATACGCAGTATTTT. Translation gives CASKEGGIGTDTQYF.

This clone was seen once. This chain uses TRBV6-2 or TRBV6-3 with TRBJ1-5; weak D call: TRBD1 (5 bases). Germline lookup yields CDR1 MNHEY and CDR2 SVGEGT. The CDR3 contains 18 residues. Trimming took 2 bases from V and 0 from J, leaving 17 bases between them. CDR3 sequence (DNA): TGTGCCAGCAGTTACGAAATGGGGGTTGGTTATAGCAATCAGCCCCAGCATTTT. Its protein is CASSYEMGVGYSNQPQHF.

The rearrangement uses TRBV7-9 and TRBJ2-3; TRBD1 might be the D (6 bases). In germline, CDR1 is SEHNR, CDR2 FQNEAQ (reference sequence). This CDR3 has 15 residues. Trimming stripped 5 bases from V and 4 bases from J, with 16 bases between. CDR3 DNA: TGTGCCAGCAGCCCCCGCACAGGGTCGGCAGATACGCAGTATTTT. The encoded protein is CASSPRTGSADTQYF.

Only a few counts were recorded for this clone. The genes are TRBV21-1 and TRBJ2-4; the D segment call TRBD1 is taken from the table without a DNA check. TRBV21-1 is described as a pseudogene. CDR3 length: 16 residues. This CDR3 is CASSKVSGYPLNIQYF. The CDR3, as DNA: TGTGCCAGCAGCAAAGTCTCAGGGTACCCATTAAACATTCAGTACTTC.

V is TRBV2 and J is TRBJ1-5; tentative D call: TRBD1 (6 bases). This CDR3 spans 14 amino acids. V was pared by 4 bases and J by 8 bases, with 15 bases between. The germline V gene has CDR1 SNHLY and CDR2 FYNNEI. In DNA form, the CDR3 reads TGTGCCAGCAGTGTGCGTCAGGGGCGGGAGCCCCAGCATTTT. This translates into CASSVRQGREPQHF.

The gene calls are TRBV10-2 and TRBJ2-2, with a possible D match to TRBD2 (5 bases). CDR1 and CDR2 (germline): WSHSY, SAAADI. This CDR3 is 13 amino acids long. V was trimmed by 6 bases and J by 7 bases, leaving 12 bases between them. In DNA form, the CDR3 reads TGCGCCAGCAGACCAACGGGGATCGGGGAGCTGTTTTTT. Protein sequence: CASRPTGIGELFF.

This chain uses TRBV2 with TRBJ2-5, with D possibly TRBD2 on 6 matching bases. The CDR3 runs to 11 residues. Germline V lookup: CDR1 SNHLY, CDR2 FYNNEI. V was shortened by 2 bases and J by 9 bases, with 7 bases between the two germline ends. CDR3 bases: TGTGCCAGCAGTGAACCGGGGGCCCAGTACTTC. It is translated as CASSEPGAQYF.

This rearrangement joins TRBV7-2 to TRBJ1-5; D might be TRBD1 (6 bases). V lost 5 bases and J lost 7, with 12 bases in between. This CDR3 comprises 13 residues. CDR1 and CDR2 from the germline V gene are SGHTA and FQGNSA. CDR3 loop: CASSGPGGQPQHF. DNA for the CDR3: TGTGCCAGCAGCGGGCCGGGGGGCCAGCCCCAGCATTTT.

V is TRBV9 and J is TRBJ2-5; 9 bases align to TRBD2. The CDR3 is 16 residues long. V shed 0 bases and J 5 bases; nucleotides not matched to a gene: 8. Germline V lookup: CDR1 SGDLS, CDR2 YYNGEE. The CDR3 spells CASSVASQLAGETQYF. The CDR3 coding sequence is TGTGCCAGCAGCGTAGCCTCCCAGCTAGCGGGGGAGACCCAGTACTTC.

This clone occurred once. CDR3 loop: CAISESGQSYGYTF. Written as DNA, the CDR3 is TGTGCCATCAGTGAGTCGGGACAGTCCTATGGCTACACCTTC. V gene TRBV10-3 combines with J gene TRBJ1-2; TRBD1 aligns across 7 bases. After removal of 0 bases from V and 4 bases from J, the junction contained 2 bases not matched to a gene. Germline assignment: CDR1 ENHRY and CDR2 SYGVKD. The CDR3 runs to 14 residues.

The CDR3 reads CSARVQGIFF. The CDR3, as DNA: TGCAGTGCTAGGGTGCAGGGAATTTTCTTT. The chain carries TRBV20-1 and TRBJ1-1, with TRBD1 as a possible D gene (5 bases). Deletions cut 3 bases from V and 13 bases from J, with 12 bases between. The germline V gene encodes CDR1 DFQATT and CDR2 SNEGSKA (reference sequence). The CDR3 consists of 10 residues.

Points on this clone: An end of the junction differs from the germline gene, which may be a read error. The gene calls are TRBV3-1 (or the pseudogene TRBV3-2) and TRBJ2-6, with 15 bases aligning to TRBD2. CDR1 and CDR2 (germline): LGHDT, YNNKEL (reference sequence). The CDR3 loop spans 19 amino acids. In DNA form, the CDR3 reads TGTGCCAGCAGTCAAGGGACTAGCGGGAGGTCGTGGGGGGCCAACGTCCTGACTTTC. This gives the protein CASSQGTSGRSWGANVLTF.

This clone was seen more than once but under ten times. J is TRBJ2-2 and V is TRBV6-5, with TRBD1 matching 11 bases. This CDR3 has 14 amino acids. Trimming at V came to 9 bases and at J to 5 bases, leaving 5 bases not matched to a gene. Germline values: CDR1 MNHEY, CDR2 SVGAGI. CDR3 sequence (DNA): TGTGCCAGTATAGGACAGGGGGCGACCGGGGAGCTGTTTTTT. This gives the protein CASIGQGATGELFF.

The rearrangement uses TRBV28 and TRBJ1-2, with TRBD1 matching 7 bases. The trim removed 4 bases at V and 4 bases at J, leaving 12 bases unmatched. This CDR3 contains 16 residues. Per germline, CDR1 MDHEN and CDR2 SYDVKM. The CDR3 here is CASSSKRTGTGYGYTF. The CDR3 DNA follows: TGTGCCAGCAGTTCAAAACGGACAGGAACGGGCTATGGCTACACCTTC.

The gene calls are TRBV10-2 and TRBJ1-4; 8 bases agree with TRBD1. CDR3 length equals 17 residues. Germline trimming cut 0 bases from V and 7 bases from J; bases unmatched to any gene: 10. From germline, CDR1 is WSHSY and CDR2 SAAADI. CDR3 in amino acids: CASSESGQGGASEKLFF. The DNA for the CDR3 is TGCGCCAGCAGTGAGTCCGGACAGGGTGGTGCAAGTGAAAAACTGTTTTTT.

The V and J genes are TRBV7-9 and TRBJ1-4; D gene unclear. Trimming removed 1 base from V and 4 bases from J, with 10 bases in between. The length of the CDR3 is 15 residues. Per the germline V gene, CDR1 is SEHNR and CDR2 is FQNEAQ (reference sequence). The CDR3 here is CASSLDFRFNEKLFF. The CDR3 bases are TGTGCCAGCAGCTTAGATTTCAGGTTTAATGAAAAACTGTTTTTT.